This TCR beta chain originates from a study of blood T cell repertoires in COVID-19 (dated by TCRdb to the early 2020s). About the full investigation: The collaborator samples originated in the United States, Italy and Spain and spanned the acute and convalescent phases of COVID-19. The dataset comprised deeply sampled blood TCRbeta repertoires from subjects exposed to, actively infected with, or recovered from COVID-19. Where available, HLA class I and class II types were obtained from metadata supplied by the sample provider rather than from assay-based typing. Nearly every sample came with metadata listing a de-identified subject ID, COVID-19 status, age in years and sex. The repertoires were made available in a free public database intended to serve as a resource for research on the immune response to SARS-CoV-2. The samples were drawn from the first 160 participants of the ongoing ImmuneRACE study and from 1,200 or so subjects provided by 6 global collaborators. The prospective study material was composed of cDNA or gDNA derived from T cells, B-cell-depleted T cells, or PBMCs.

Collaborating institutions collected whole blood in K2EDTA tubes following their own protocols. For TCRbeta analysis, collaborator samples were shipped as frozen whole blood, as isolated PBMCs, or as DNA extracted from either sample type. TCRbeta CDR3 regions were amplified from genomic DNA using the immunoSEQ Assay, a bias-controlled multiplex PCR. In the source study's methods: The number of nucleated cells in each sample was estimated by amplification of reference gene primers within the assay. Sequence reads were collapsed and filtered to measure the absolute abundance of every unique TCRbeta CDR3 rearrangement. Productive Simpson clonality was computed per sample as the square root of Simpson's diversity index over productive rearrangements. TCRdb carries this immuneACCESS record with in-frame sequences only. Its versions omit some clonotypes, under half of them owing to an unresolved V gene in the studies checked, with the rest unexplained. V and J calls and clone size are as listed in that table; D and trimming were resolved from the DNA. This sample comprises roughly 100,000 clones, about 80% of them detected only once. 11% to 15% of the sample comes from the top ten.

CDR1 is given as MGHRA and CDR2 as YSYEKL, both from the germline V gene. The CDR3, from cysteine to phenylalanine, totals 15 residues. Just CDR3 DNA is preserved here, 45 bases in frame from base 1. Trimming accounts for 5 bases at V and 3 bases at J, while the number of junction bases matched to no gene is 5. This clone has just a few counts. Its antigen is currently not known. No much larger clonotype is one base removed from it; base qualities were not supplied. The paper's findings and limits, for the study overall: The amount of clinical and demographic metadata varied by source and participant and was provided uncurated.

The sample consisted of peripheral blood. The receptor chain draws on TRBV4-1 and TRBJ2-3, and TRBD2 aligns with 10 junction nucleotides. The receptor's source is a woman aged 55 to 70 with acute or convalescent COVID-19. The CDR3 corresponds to CASSSLAGETDTQYF. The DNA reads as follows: TGCGCCAGCAGCTCCCTAGCGGGGGAGACAGATACGCAGTATTTT.